This TCR beta chain was observed in a study of CD8 T cells in Susac syndrome. Random hexamers primed reverse transcription of about 0.5 to 1 ug RNA. TCRdb redid the calling of the immunoSEQ multiplex PCR reads with MiXCR, one entry per CDR3 protein. The sample carries about 300,000 distinct CDR3 sequences, about nine tenths recorded once. Germline lookup yields CDR1 LNHDA and CDR2 SQIVND (reference sequence). After removal of 7 bases from V and 2 bases from J, the junction contained 7 bases not matched to a gene. The CDR3 runs to 14 residues. This receptor was taken from a human donor with multiple sclerosis. Sequenced sample: CD8+ T cells from PBMCs. The chain joins TRBV19 to TRBJ1-1, with 7 bases aligning to TRBD1. CDR3 bases: TGTGCCAGTACCTTGACAGGGCAAAACACTGAAGCTTTCTTT. Its protein product is CASTLTGQNTEAFF. The full variable domain, with the rest looked up from reference TRBV19 and TRBJ1-1, is DGGITQSPKYLFRKEGQNVTLSCEQNLNHDAMYWYRQDPGQGLRLIYYSQIVNDFQKGDIAEGYSVSREKKESFPLTVTSAQKNPTAFYLCASTLTGQNTEAFFGQGTRLTVV.